The present T cell receptor (beta chain) was sequenced within a study of cytomegalovirus exposure and HLA in healthy donors. Per germline, CDR1 SNHLY and CDR2 FYNNEI. The CDR3 totals 15 residues. V was pared by 7 bases and J by 5 bases, with 20 bases between. To note about this clone: The antigen is not known.

In the PCR, 60 Vbeta and 13 Jbeta primers were used. Libraries were prepared by immunoSEQ multiplex PCR; TCRdb keeps only in-frame clonotypes and omits some of them. The table includes 95,000 to 150,000 clones, 77% detected once. Study conclusions and caveats: By HLA locus, TCR association rates varied in a later analysis, with DRB1 showing the most and HLA-C the fewest.

This rearrangement joins TRBV2 to TRBJ1-1; no clear D gene. The sample comprised PBMCs. The sequence was collected from a man aged 18-30 years in good health and CMV-seropositive. CDR3 DNA: TGTGCCAGCACCGACTGGAGTACCAGAGGGACTGAAGCTTTCTTT. Protein: CASTDWSTRGTEAFF.